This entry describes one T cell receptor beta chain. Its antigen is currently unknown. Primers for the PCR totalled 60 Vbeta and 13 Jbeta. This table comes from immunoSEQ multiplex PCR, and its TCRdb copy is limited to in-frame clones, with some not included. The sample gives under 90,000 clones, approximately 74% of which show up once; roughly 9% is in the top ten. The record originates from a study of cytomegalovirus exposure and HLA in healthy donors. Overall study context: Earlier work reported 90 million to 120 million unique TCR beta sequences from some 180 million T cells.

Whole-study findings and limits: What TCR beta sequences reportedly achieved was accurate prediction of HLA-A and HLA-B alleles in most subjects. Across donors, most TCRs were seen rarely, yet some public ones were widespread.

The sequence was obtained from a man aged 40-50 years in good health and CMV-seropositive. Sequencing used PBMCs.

DNA of the CDR3: TGCAGCGTCTCTGAGGGGGCAGGGCTTGACACTGAAGCTTTCTTT. It yields the protein CSVSEGAGLDTEAFF. The chain recombines TRBV29-1 with TRBJ1-1; 7 bases align to TRBD1. The CDR3 has 15 amino acids. J gave up 3 bases and V 6 bases, and 13 bases lay outside the gene matches. Germline CDR1 and CDR2: SQVTM and ANQGSEA.